This passage covers 29 T cell receptor beta chains from one sample sequenced in a study of regulatory T cells in long-lasting Graves disease. In building TCR beta libraries, iRepertoire HTBI primers were used together with Arm-PCR of CDR3 regions. One entry per CDR3 protein results from TCRdb running MiXCR on the multiplex PCR reads. The sample has hundreds of thousands of distinct CDR3 sequences, roughly 15% seen once. Time point given: newly diagnosed GD, antithyroid drugs for less than 3 months. Preparation of the TCR library used RNA extracted from PBMCs. These records were also assigned to another study, of T cells in Graves' hyperthyroidism and ophthalmopathy.

The source was peripheral blood mononuclear cells (PBMCs), collected at new diagnosis, from a patient treated with antithyroid drugs. These TCRs come from a woman aged 30 to 39 with Graves disease.

This clonotype was recorded at least ten times. V and J are TRBV28 and TRBJ2-3, with 7 nucleotides matching TRBD1. The V gene's germline CDR1 is MDHEN and CDR2 SYDVKM. CDR3 length: 13 residues. The V and J ends lost 6 bases and 6 bases, in that order; junction bases with no gene match: 6. The DNA of the CDR3 is TGTGCCAGCAGGAAACAGGGGTGGGATACGCAGTATTTT. This encodes CASRKQGWDTQYF.

V usage is TRBV30 and J usage is TRBJ1-4; weak D call: TRBD1 (5 bases). Germline lookup yields CDR1 GTSNPN and CDR2 SVGIG (reference sequence). The ends were cut back, 4 bases at V and 5 bases at J, with 14 bases in the middle. The CDR3 consists of 14 residues. The CDR3 nucleotides read TGTGCCTGGACCGTTGGACACAGCAATGAAAAACTGTTTTTT. Its translation: CAWTVGHSNEKLFF.

Many counts were recorded for this clonotype. The rearrangement links TRBV28 to TRBJ1-5, with D perhaps TRBD1 (6 bases). The V end was cut by 6 bases, the J end by 5 bases, with 17 bases between. The CDR3 has 15 residues. Germline CDR1 reads MDHEN; CDR2 reads SYDVKM. The CDR3 region has the DNA TGTGCCAGCAGGCAGCAGGGGCGAAGGGATCAGCCCCAGCATTTT. Translation gives CASRQQGRRDQPQHF.

This clonotype occurred many times. The chain is built from TRBV12-3 or TRBV12-4 and TRBJ1-1; 8 bases line up with TRBD1. Trimming cost V 5 bases and J 6 bases; bases outside gene matches: 8. The CDR3 consists of 14 residues. CDR3: CASSPGTGRPEAFF. The CDR3 coding sequence is TGTGCCAGCAGTCCGGGGACAGGCCGCCCTGAAGCTTTCTTT.

This clonotype was picked up a small number of times. The V gene is TRBV28, the J gene TRBJ1-6, with D uncertain. The V gene's germline CDR1 is MDHEN and CDR2 SYDVKM. The CDR3 is 14 residues long. Trimming shortened V by 5 bases and J by 11 bases, and 16 bases separated the two germline ends. CDR3 in amino acids: CASSPRIGVPPLHF. In DNA form, the CDR3 reads TGTGCCAGCAGTCCAAGGATAGGAGTGCCACCCCTCCACTTT.

This clonotype was counted ten times or more. V is TRBV6-1 and J is TRBJ1-1, with D possibly being TRBD1 (6 bases). V lost 6 bases and J 1 base, leaving 12 bases between the germline ends. The CDR3 spans 14 residues. Germline V gene data show CDR1 as MNHNS and CDR2 as SASEGT. The CDR3 DNA sequence: TGTGCCAGCAGCACAAAACAGGGGAACACTGAAGCTTTCTTT. Amino acids: CASSTKQGNTEAFF.

This clonotype was counted at least ten times. The chain couples TRBV12-3 or TRBV12-4 to TRBJ1-5, with TRBD1 as a possible D gene (5 bases). The CDR3 length is 14 residues. Trimming shortened V by 7 bases and J by 2 bases, and 12 bases separated the two germline ends. This chain's CDR3 is CASTQGGRNQPQHF. CDR3 DNA sequence: TGTGCCAGCACCCAGGGAGGACGCAATCAGCCCCAGCATTTT.

This clonotype was recorded many times. V usage is TRBV20-1 and J usage is TRBJ1-2; D is unclear. The CDR3 length is 17 residues. Germline V gives CDR1 DFQATT, CDR2 SNEGSKA (reference sequence). V was pared by 2 bases and J by 2 bases, with 21 bases between. CDR3 nucleotides: TGCAGTGCTAGAACCAACAGAGCACGGACTGGGAACTATGGCTACACCTTC. Translation: CSARTNRARTGNYGYTF.

This clonotype was seen ten or more times. V usage is TRBV6-1 and J usage is TRBJ1-1, with D perhaps TRBD1 (5 bases). This CDR3 contains 15 residues. The germline V and J ends were trimmed by 6 bases and 0 bases, with 14 bases remaining between them. Per the germline V gene, CDR1 is MNHNS and CDR2 is SASEGT. CDR3 loop: CASRPQVLMNTEAFF. The CDR3 DNA follows: TGTGCCAGCAGGCCACAGGTACTCATGAACACTGAAGCTTTCTTT.

The chain links TRBV5-4 to TRBJ1-6; maybe TRBD1 (5 bases). The CDR3 consists of 14 residues. The germline V and J ends were trimmed by 5 bases and 6 bases, with 12 bases remaining between them. The germline V gene has CDR1 SGHNT and CDR2 YYREEE (reference sequence). The CDR3 region has the DNA TGTGCCAGCAGGCAGGGACTGACTAATTCACCCCTCCACTTT. Protein sequence: CASRQGLTNSPLHF.

CDR3 nucleotides: TGTGCCAGCAGCCAATTTGGGACTAAGACTAGTGGAGAGACCCAGTACTTC. Encoded protein: CASSQFGTKTSGETQYF. The rearrangement links TRBV4-2 to TRBJ2-5; 7 bases match TRBD2. The CDR3 runs to 17 residues. The V gene's germline CDR1 is LGHNA and CDR2 YNFKEQ. V dropped 2 bases and J dropped 4; count of bases not matched to a gene: 13.

The V and J genes are TRBV20-1 and TRBJ1-5; TRBD1 matches 7 bases. The V gene's germline CDR1 is DFQATT and CDR2 SNEGSKA (reference sequence). This CDR3 has 14 amino acids. Trimming removed 6 bases from V and 2 bases from J; junction bases left unmatched: 7. DNA for the CDR3: TGCAGTGCCCTACAGGGGAACGGCAATCAGCCCCAGCATTTT. Translating gives CSALQGNGNQPQHF.

To note about this clonotype: Given a much more abundant clone one base away, this may be a read error. The genes are TRBV28 and TRBJ1-5; D gene ambiguous. This CDR3 region has 15 residues. Germline lookup yields CDR1 MDHEN and CDR2 SYDVKM. The CDR3 nucleotides are TGTGCCAGCAGTTTAGAGCAGATTATCAATCAGCCCCGGCATTTT. It yields the protein CASSLEQIINQPRHF.

J is TRBJ2-7 and V is TRBV27, with a weak D call TRBD2 (6 bases). The ends were cut back, 7 bases at V and 2 bases at J, with 21 bases in the middle. The length of the CDR3 is 16 residues. Germline V gives CDR1 MNHEY, CDR2 SMNVEV (reference sequence). As DNA, the CDR3 is TGTGCCAGCACCTCCTTGGGGGGAGGCGGTACCTACGAGCAGTACTTC. This encodes CASTSLGGGGTYEQYF.

This clonotype was recorded a few times. The gene calls are TRBV19 and TRBJ1-5, with D possibly TRBD1 on 5 matching bases. The CDR3 sequence is 17 residues long. Germline V gene data show CDR1 as LNHDA and CDR2 as SQIVND (reference sequence). Between the trimmed V and J ends, which lost 6 bases and 0 bases, there was a span of 18 bases. CDR3 residues: CASRSWQGRNSNQPQHF. In DNA form, the CDR3 reads TGTGCCAGTAGGTCTTGGCAGGGTCGCAATAGCAATCAGCCCCAGCATTTT.

This clonotype occurred a few times. The chain couples TRBV6-1 to TRBJ1-1; possibly TRBD1 for D (6 bases). The CDR3 is 15 amino acids. Between the trimmed V and J ends, which lost 5 bases and 3 bases, there was a span of 16 bases. Per germline, CDR1 MNHNS and CDR2 SASEGT. As DNA, the CDR3 is TGTGCCAGCAGTCCGCGGGACACTCAACACACTGAAGCTTTCTTT. This codes for CASSPRDTQHTEAFF.

This clonotype has just a few counts. CDR3 in amino acids: CASSIDGGDEKLFF. In DNA, the CDR3 is TGTGCCAGTAGTATTGACGGCGGCGATGAAAAACTGTTTTTT. The chain employs TRBV19 and TRBJ1-4, with unresolved D. The germline V and J ends were trimmed by 3 bases and 6 bases, with 11 bases remaining between them. This CDR3 has 14 amino acids. The germline CDR1 and CDR2 sequences are LNHDA and SQIVND (reference sequence).

This clonotype was found many times. V usage is TRBV28 and J usage is TRBJ1-4; D might be TRBD1 (6 bases). V was pared by 5 bases and J by 8 bases, with 21 bases between. CDR1 is MDHEN and CDR2 is SYDVKM in the germline V gene. This CDR3 region has 16 residues. The DNA of the CDR3 is TGTGCCAGCAGTCCCAGCCCCAGGGGCGTCCCAGAAAAACTGTTTTTT. This gives the protein CASSPSPRGVPEKLFF.

The chain carries TRBV7-9 and TRBJ2-1; the D gene is possibly TRBD1 (6 bases). V was pared by 5 bases and J by 1 base, with 12 bases between. The CDR3 consists of 15 residues. Germline loops: CDR1 SEHNR, CDR2 FQNEAQ (reference sequence). CDR3 sequence (DNA): TGTGCCAGCAGCGCGAGGACAGCGTCCTACAATGAGCAGTTCTTC. This translates into CASSARTASYNEQFF.

Comments on this clonotype: A read error may produce the germline difference seen at one junction end. The CDR3 protein is CASSFGPAVSYERYF. The CDR3 bases are TGTGCCAGCAGTTTTGGCCCAGCCGTCTCCTACGAGCGGTACTTC. V gene TRBV12-3 or TRBV12-4 combines with J gene TRBJ2-7; no clear D gene. The CDR3 is 15 residues long.

In its sample, this clonotype was seen many times. The J gene is TRBJ2-3, the V gene TRBV28, with 7 positions matching TRBD1. With V trimmed by 3 bases and J by 0 bases, 3 bases remained unmatched. The CDR3 has 15 residues. CDR1 and CDR2 from the germline V gene are MDHEN and SYDVKM. CDR3 DNA sequence: TGTGCCAGCAGTTTGGGACAGCTTAGCACAGATACGCAGTATTTT. Its protein product is CASSLGQLSTDTQYF.

This clonotype came up many times. V is TRBV28 and J is TRBJ2-7; 7 bases fit TRBD1. Germline CDR1 reads MDHEN; CDR2 reads SYDVKM. The CDR3 runs to 14 residues. The J segment lost 6 bases and the V segment lost 6 bases, leaving 11 bases of the junction unmatched. Here the CDR3 reads CASRGRQGRGEQYF. CDR3 nucleotides: TGTGCCAGCAGGGGTCGACAGGGCAGGGGCGAGCAGTACTTC.

J is TRBJ2-3 and V is TRBV19; 8 bases map to TRBD2. The germline CDR1 and CDR2 sequences are LNHDA and SQIVND (reference sequence). The CDR3 runs to 18 residues. Unmatched junction bases numbered 15, after V lost 4 bases and J lost 3 bases. CDR3 nucleotides: TGTGCCAGTAGTAGGAGAGCGGGAGACCGGGTTGGGACAGATACGCAGTATTTT. As protein: CASSRRAGDRVGTDTQYF.

This clonotype was counted a few times. The gene calls are TRBV7-2 and TRBJ2-5; D is undetermined. The CDR3 spans 14 residues. The germline V and J ends were trimmed by 2 bases and 1 base, with 8 bases remaining between them. Per germline, CDR1 SGHTA and CDR2 FQGNSA. The CDR3 region has the DNA TGTGCCAGCAGCTTATCTTTGACCCAAGAGACCCAGTACTTC. Translating gives CASSLSLTQETQYF.

This clonotype was picked up many times. This chain's CDR3 is CASSRSGTKETQYF. CDR3 in DNA: TGTGCCAGCAGCCGTAGCGGCACCAAAGAGACCCAGTACTTC. The chain employs TRBV7-2 and TRBJ2-5; perhaps TRBD2 as D (6 bases). The length of the CDR3 is 14 residues. Germline CDR1 and CDR2: SGHTA and FQGNSA. The V gene lost 5 bases and the J gene lost 3 bases, with 13 bases spanning the gap.

This clonotype came up many times. The gene calls are TRBV6-1 and TRBJ2-5, with D possibly matching TRBD1 (6 bases). This CDR3 has 12 residues. Germline V lookup: CDR1 MNHNS, CDR2 SASEGT. Trimming removed 6 bases from V and 1 base from J, with 6 bases in between. The CDR3 DNA is TGTGCCAGCAGGGACAGCCAAGAGACCCAGTACTTC. As protein: CASRDSQETQYF.

This clonotype was detected only a few times. In nucleotides, the CDR3 is TGCGCCAGCAGCCAAGATGTGGGTCCCTACAATGAGCAGTTCTTC. Protein: CASSQDVGPYNEQFF. The rearrangement uses TRBV4-1 and TRBJ2-1; D unresolved. The V end was cut by 0 bases, the J end by 2 bases, with 8 bases between. CDR3 length equals 15 residues. Germline CDR1 and CDR2: MGHRA and YSYEKL.

Concerning this clonotype itself: One junction end does not reproduce the germline sequence, and a read error may be involved. V and J are TRBV5-1 and TRBJ2-5; D not resolved. Looked up from germline, CDR1 is SGHRS and CDR2 is YFSETQ. The CDR3 contains 13 residues. CDR3 amino acids: CASSFLSEETQYF. The CDR3 bases are TGTGCCAGCAGTTTCCTCAGTGAGGAGACCCAGTACTTC.

This clonotype was detected only a few times. The chain employs TRBV5-1 and TRBJ1-1, with D possibly matching TRBD1 (5 bases). This CDR3 comprises 15 residues. Germline V lookup: CDR1 SGHRS, CDR2 YFSETQ. With 4 bases removed from V and 1 base from J, the gap between germline ends came to 14 bases. The CDR3 DNA reads as TGCGCCAGCAGCCGCCCTGAGGGGTCGAACACTGAAGCTTTCTTT. It encodes CASSRPEGSNTEAFF. Variable domain in full (rest from reference TRBV5-1 and TRBJ1-1): KAGVTQTPRYLIKTRGQQVTLSCSPISGHRSVSWYQQTPGQGLQFLFEYFSETQRNKGNFPGRFSGRQFSNSRSEMNVSTLELGDSALYLCASSRPEGSNTEAFFGQGTRLTVV.